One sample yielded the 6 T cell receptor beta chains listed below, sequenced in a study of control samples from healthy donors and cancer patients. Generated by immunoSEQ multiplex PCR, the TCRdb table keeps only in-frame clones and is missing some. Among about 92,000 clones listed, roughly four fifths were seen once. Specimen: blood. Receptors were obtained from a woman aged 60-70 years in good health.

CDR3 residues: CSVWTNEKLFF. CDR3 DNA: TGCAGCGTCTGGACAAATGAAAAACTGTTTTTT. The chain carries TRBV29-1 and TRBJ1-4, with D possibly being TRBD1 (5 bases). CDR3 size: 11 residues. From germline, CDR1 is SQVTM and CDR2 ANQGSEA. Trimming left V 6 bases short and J 5 bases short, with 7 bases between.

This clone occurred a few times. The CDR3 nucleotides are TGTGCCAGCAGTCGTACAGGGATGGCCACTGAAGCTTTCTTT. Its translation is CASSRTGMATEAFF. The chain uses TRBV6-2 or TRBV6-3 and TRBJ1-1, with D possibly TRBD1 on 6 matching bases. Trimming pared 5 bases from V and 4 bases from J, leaving 14 bases between. The V gene's germline CDR1 is MNHEY and CDR2 SVGEGT. The CDR3 extends over 14 amino acids.

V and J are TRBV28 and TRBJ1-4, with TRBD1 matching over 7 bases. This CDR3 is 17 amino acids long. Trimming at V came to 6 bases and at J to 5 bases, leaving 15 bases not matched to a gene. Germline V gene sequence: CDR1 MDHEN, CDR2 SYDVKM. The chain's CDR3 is CASRNDRVLLPNEKLFF. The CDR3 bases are TGTGCCAGCAGAAATGACAGGGTCCTACTACCCAATGAAAAACTGTTTTTT.

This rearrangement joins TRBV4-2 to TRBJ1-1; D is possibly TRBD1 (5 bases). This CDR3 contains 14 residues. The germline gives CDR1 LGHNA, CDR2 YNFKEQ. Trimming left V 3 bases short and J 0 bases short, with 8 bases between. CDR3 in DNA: TGTGCCAGCAGCCAGGGGGGACTGAACACTGAAGCTTTCTTT. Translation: CASSQGGLNTEAFF.

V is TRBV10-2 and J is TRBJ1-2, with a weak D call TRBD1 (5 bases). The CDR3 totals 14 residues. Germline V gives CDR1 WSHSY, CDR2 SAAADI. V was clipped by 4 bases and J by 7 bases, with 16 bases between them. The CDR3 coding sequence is TGCGCCAGCAGTGGATCCGGGACGTTCTTTGGCTACACCTTC. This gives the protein CASSGSGTFFGYTF.

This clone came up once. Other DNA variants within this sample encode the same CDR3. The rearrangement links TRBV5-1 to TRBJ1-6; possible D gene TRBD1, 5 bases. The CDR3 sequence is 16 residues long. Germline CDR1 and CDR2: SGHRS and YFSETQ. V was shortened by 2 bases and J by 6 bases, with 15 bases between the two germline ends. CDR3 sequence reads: CASSFAVQGFNSPLHF. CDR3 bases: TGCGCCAGCAGCTTTGCGGTCCAGGGCTTTAATTCACCCCTCCACTTT.